This entry lists 22 T cell receptor beta chains sequenced from one sample in a study of blood T cells in healthy people across ages. The use of a sample-barcoded 5' primer and a J-beta primer mix characterized a second PCR of roughly 6 to 11 cycles. TCRdb reprocessed the 5' RACE reads via MiXCR and lists one record per CDR3 protein. This sample has under 850,000 distinct CDR3 sequences; under 40% occur once, and the top ten carry 10% to 15%. The material sequenced was blood. The receptors shown here come from a man between 18 and 35 years old in good health.

J is TRBJ1-5 and V is TRBV28; 12 bases are shared with TRBD1. The V segment lost 4 bases and the J segment 7 bases; nucleotides outside the gene matches: 5. The CDR3 loop spans 15 amino acids. CDR1 MDHEN and CDR2 SYDVKM come from the germline V gene. This CDR3 reads CASSSGTGGGQPQHF. CDR3 in DNA: TGTGCCAGCAGTTCTGGGACAGGGGGCGGACAGCCCCAGCATTTT.

The chain joins TRBV5-1 to TRBJ1-2, with D unclear. Trimming removed 5 bases at V and 5 bases at J, with 13 bases between. CDR3 length equals 13 residues. Looked up from germline, CDR1 is SGHRS and CDR2 is YFSETQ. CDR3 residues: CASRISVGYGYTF. As DNA, the CDR3 is TGCGCCAGCAGAATATCAGTGGGGTATGGCTACACCTTC.

CDR3 nucleotides: TGTGCCAGCACCAATCGCCCTACCCTAGCGGGGGAGGGCAATGAGCAGTTCTTC. It encodes CASTNRPTLAGEGNEQFF. The V and J genes are TRBV2 and TRBJ2-1; TRBD2 agrees at 10 bases. The CDR3 has 18 amino acids. Germline CDR1 and CDR2: SNHLY and FYNNEI. With 7 bases clipped from V and 6 bases from J, the junction kept 18 bases outside the gene matches.

The chain carries TRBV9 and TRBJ1-2; maybe TRBD1 (5 bases). The germline gives CDR1 SGDLS, CDR2 YYNGEE. Trimming took 0 bases from V and 4 from J, leaving 13 bases between them. The CDR3 covers 15 residues. This CDR3 is CASSVDGGAGYGYTF. CDR3 DNA sequence: TGTGCCAGCAGCGTAGATGGGGGTGCGGGCTATGGCTACACCTTC.

This clonotype was seen a handful of times. The chain uses TRBV7-9 and TRBJ1-2; D is undetermined. This CDR3 region has 14 residues. Germline V gene data show CDR1 as SEHNR and CDR2 as FQNEAQ (reference sequence). Trimming shortened V by 3 bases and J by 4 bases, and 12 bases separated the two germline ends. CDR3 DNA: TGTGCCAGCAGCTTCGTCGGAGGGCCCTATGGCTACACCTTC. This sequence encodes CASSFVGGPYGYTF.

As concerns this clonotype: Given a much more abundant clone one base away, this may be a read error. The chain couples TRBV5-1 to TRBJ2-4; TRBD2 matches at 10 bases. Judging by the DNA end, TRBJ2-7 fits better; the J call may be wrong. This CDR3 contains 17 residues. Germline V gene data show CDR1 as SGHRS and CDR2 as YFSETQ. CDR3 bases: TGCGCCGGCAGCTTAGTCCCACCTAGCGGGGGAGTTTACGAGCAGTACTTC. Translating gives CAGSLVPPSGGVYEQYF.

A few counts support this clonotype. This chain joins TRBV7-2 and TRBJ1-2; the match to TRBD1 covers 7 bases. Trimming took 5 bases from V and 4 from J; bases not matched to a gene: 4. The CDR3 has 13 residues. Per germline, CDR1 SGHTA and CDR2 FQGNSA. CDR3 sequence reads: CASSPGQFYGYTF. DNA for the CDR3: TGTGCCAGCAGCCCGGGACAGTTCTATGGCTACACCTTC.

This clonotype occurred a few times. This chain joins TRBV10-3 and TRBJ1-2; perhaps TRBD1 as D (5 bases). This CDR3 comprises 14 residues. The ends were cut back, 2 bases at V and 4 bases at J, with 11 bases in the middle. Germline CDR1 ENHRY, CDR2 SYGVKD. DNA for the CDR3: TGTGCCATCAGTGAGGAGGGGCGCGGCTATGGCTACACCTTC. Its translation is CAISEEGRGYGYTF.

The table lists this clonotype with a few counts. This chain links TRBV9 with TRBJ2-1; possibly TRBD1 for D (6 bases). CDR1 and CDR2 (germline): SGDLS, YYNGEE. The CDR3 covers 16 residues. V was pared by 3 bases and J by 9 bases, with 22 bases between. The CDR3 nucleotides read TGTGCCAGCAGCGAAACAGTAGTGGCAGGGGATAGTGAGCAGTTCTTC. Translating gives CASSETVVAGDSEQFF.

This clonotype was seen more than once but under ten times. The gene calls are TRBV28 and TRBJ2-1; D is unresolved. Per the germline V gene, CDR1 is MDHEN and CDR2 is SYDVKM. With 4 bases removed from V and 8 bases from J, the gap between germline ends came to 9 bases. The CDR3 runs 12 residues. CDR3 protein: CASSSGWDEQFF. In DNA, the CDR3 is TGTGCCAGCAGTTCTGGGTGGGATGAGCAGTTCTTC.

Points on this clonotype: This could be a read error, since a much larger clone is one nucleotide away. The chain recombines TRBV7-6 with TRBJ2-3; 9 bases match TRBD1. CDR3 length: 16 amino acids. Germline V gene sequence: CDR1 SGHVS, CDR2 FNYEAQ. The CDR3 nucleotides are TGTGCCAGCAGCGTGACTCGGACAGGGGAGGAAGATGCGCAGTATTTT. This gives the protein CASSVTRTGEEDAQYF.

The genes are TRBV2 and TRBJ1-2; no clear D gene. V dropped 6 bases and J dropped 8 bases, with 16 bases sitting between them. This CDR3 spans 13 amino acids. Germline V CDR1 and CDR2: SNHLY, FYNNEI. DNA of the CDR3: TGTGCCAGCAGCATGGACCTCCGTGGGGGCTACACCTTC. Translation gives CASSMDLRGGYTF. Supplemented by reference TRBV2 and TRBJ1-2, the full variable domain reads EPEVTQTPSHQVTQMGQEVILRCVPISNHLYFYWYRQILGQKVEFLVSFYNNEISEKSEIFDDQFSVERPDGSNFTLKIRSTKLEDSAMYFCASSMDLRGGYTFGSGTRLTVV.

This chain joins TRBV5-1 and TRBJ1-1; D gene uncertain. V lost 4 bases and J lost 5, with 18 bases in between. Germline CDR1 and CDR2: SGHRS and YFSETQ. The CDR3 sequence is 15 residues long. The CDR3: CASSVSGPWSTEAFF. The CDR3 nucleotides are TGCGCCAGCAGCGTATCCGGGCCCTGGAGTACTGAAGCTTTCTTT.

This clonotype turned up a few times. This chain uses TRBV7-2 with TRBJ2-5; no clear D. Trimming left V 0 bases short and J 5 bases short, with 16 bases between. This CDR3 spans 16 amino acids. Germline-derived CDR1 and CDR2 are SGHTA and FQGNSA. Here the CDR3 DNA reads TGTGCCAGCAGCTTAGCACGTTTTGGGAATCTGGAGACCCAGTACTTC. Its translation: CASSLARFGNLETQYF.

V gene TRBV12-3 or TRBV12-4 combines with J gene TRBJ2-7; possible D gene TRBD1, 5 bases. Trimming stripped 7 bases from V and 6 bases from J, with 16 bases between. The CDR3 loop spans 13 amino acids. The CDR3 nucleotides read TGTGCCAGCACCCTTGGGGCCTCCCGCGAGCAGTACTTC. This codes for CASTLGASREQYF.

This clonotype came up a few times. The rearrangement uses TRBV2 and TRBJ1-2; D is unresolved. This CDR3 has 13 residues. V was shortened by 6 bases and J by 5 bases, with 13 bases between the two germline ends. From germline, CDR1 is SNHLY and CDR2 FYNNEI. The CDR3 loop is CASSPDGKYGYTF. The CDR3 bases are TGTGCCAGCAGCCCCGACGGAAAATATGGCTACACCTTC.

This sequence joins TRBV29-1 and TRBJ2-1, with D possibly matching TRBD2 (5 bases). CDR3 size: 9 residues. V lost 7 bases and J 9 bases, leaving 7 bases between the germline ends. Germline-derived CDR1 and CDR2 are SQVTM and ANQGSEA. The CDR3 protein is CSDGSEQFF. The DNA for the CDR3 is TGCAGCGATGGGAGTGAGCAGTTCTTC.

V usage is TRBV12-3 or TRBV12-4 and J usage is TRBJ1-2; D possibly corresponds to TRBD1 (5 bases). This CDR3 comprises 15 residues. V gave up 1 base and J gave up 10 bases, with 19 bases separating them. CDR3 sequence: CASSLDEGRGSDYTF. CDR3 nucleotides: TGTGCCAGCAGTTTAGACGAGGGCCGGGGGAGCGACTACACCTTC.

V usage is TRBV25-1 and J usage is TRBJ1-2; TRBD1 might be the D (5 bases). In germline, CDR1 is MGHDK, CDR2 SYGVNS. The CDR3 consists of 14 residues. V gave up 3 bases and J gave up 6 bases, with 14 bases separating them. The CDR3 DNA is TGTGCCAGCAGTGAGGTGAGGGGAGGGGATGGCTACACCTTC. Its translation is CASSEVRGGDGYTF.

Only one count was recorded for this clonotype. The chain uses TRBV12-3 or TRBV12-4 and TRBJ1-1; no definite D call. V was shortened by 2 bases and J by 1 base, with 8 bases between the two germline ends. There are 14 residues in the CDR3. The DNA of the CDR3 is TGTGCCAGCAGTTTACGTCCGCCGAACACTGAAGCTTTCTTT. Amino acids: CASSLRPPNTEAFF.

This rearrangement joins TRBV19 to TRBJ2-1, with 9 bases that match TRBD2. After removal of 8 bases from V and 7 bases from J, the junction contained 6 bases not matched to a gene. This CDR3 comprises 13 residues. Germline V gene data show CDR1 as LNHDA and CDR2 as SQIVND (reference sequence). CDR3 nucleotides: TGTGCCAGTGGCAGGACTAGCGAGAATGAGCAGTTCTTC. Protein sequence: CASGRTSENEQFF.

The gene calls are TRBV12-3 or TRBV12-4 and TRBJ1-1; TRBD1 aligns across 11 bases. The V segment lost 6 bases and the J segment 10 bases; nucleotides outside the gene matches: 10. This CDR3 comprises 14 residues. The CDR3 DNA sequence: TGTGCCAGCAGCAACGGCGGGACAGGGGGTGTAGCTTTCTTT. This codes for CASSNGGTGGVAFF.